This T cell receptor (beta chain) was identified during a study of blood T cell repertoires in COVID-19 (dated by TCRdb to 2019 to 2021). Looking at the study overall: Collaborator samples came from the United States, Italy and Spain and covered acute and convalescent phases of COVID-19. The prospective study material was composed of cDNA or gDNA derived from T cells, B-cell-depleted T cells, or PBMCs. Deeply sampled blood TCRbeta repertoires from subjects exposed to, actively infected with, or recovered from COVID-19 were included in the dataset. The repertoires were made available in a free public database intended to serve as a resource for research on the immune response to SARS-CoV-2. The samples were drawn from two sources: the first 160 participants of the ongoing ImmuneRACE study, and about 1,300 subjects contributed by 6 global collaborators. Nearly every sample came with metadata listing a de-identified subject ID, COVID-19 status, age in years and sex. Where available, HLA class I and class II types were obtained from metadata supplied by the sample provider rather than from assay-based typing. Overall study results and their limits: The amount of clinical and demographic metadata varied by source and participant and was provided uncurated.

The collaborating institutions used their own protocols to collect whole blood in K2EDTA tubes. For TCRbeta analysis, collaborator samples were shipped as frozen whole blood, as isolated PBMCs, or as DNA extracted from either sample type. Reading from cysteine to phenylalanine, the CDR3 counts 14 amino acids. Of all the DNA, just the CDR3 is kept, 42 bases in frame from base 1. The V end gives up 4 bases and the J end 10 bases, leaving 9 bases in the junction not matched to a gene. CDR1 and CDR2 were assigned from the germline V gene as MNHEY and SVGAGI. Note on this clone: No antigen is known for it. No much larger clone exists at a distance of one base, and base qualities are not known.

TCRbeta CDR3 regions were amplified from genomic DNA using the immunoSEQ Assay, a bias-controlled multiplex PCR. For the original study's pipeline: The number of nucleated cells in each sample was estimated from the amplification of reference gene primers within the assay. Sequence reads were collapsed and filtered to measure the absolute abundance of every unique TCRbeta CDR3 rearrangement. For each sample, productive Simpson clonality was calculated as the square root of Simpson's diversity index across productive rearrangements. TCRdb limited this immuneACCESS table to in-frame rearrangements with V and J called. A share of clones is missing; checked studies link under half to unresolved V genes, and the rest is unexplained. V, J and clone size were drawn from that table, and D and trimming were deduced from the DNA. The sample profile shows some 170,000 clones; about nine tenths of them were found once. The top ten constitute 15% to 20% of the sample.

The receptor was isolated from a man in his sixties with active or convalescent COVID-19. Sequenced material: peripheral blood. Rearrangement joined TRBV6-5 to TRBJ1-4; TRBD1 agrees with 7 junctional bases. The CDR3 reads CASSLDRSKGKLFF. The DNA is as follows: TGTGCCAGCAGTTTGGACAGGTCTAAGGGAAAACTGTTTTTT.